This T cell receptor (beta chain) was observed in a study of blood T cell repertoires in COVID-19. The method was immunoSEQ multiplex PCR; TCRdb's version includes in-frame clones alone and lacks a portion of them. The table shows 90,000 to 100,000 clones, with less than 90% occurring only once. From germline, CDR1 is SGHRS and CDR2 YFSETQ. Trimming pared 0 bases from V and 1 base from J, leaving 10 bases between. The length of the CDR3 is 15 residues. This rearrangement joins TRBV5-1 to TRBJ1-2; D ambiguous. The sequenced material came from peripheral blood. The sequence was collected from an older man with active or convalescent COVID-19. CDR3 region: CASSLGGQFNYGYTF. CDR3 DNA sequence: TGCGCCAGCAGCTTGGGTGGGCAGTTTAACTATGGCTACACCTTC.